One T cell receptor beta chain is described in this entry. Its target is not known. With random hexamers, roughly 0.5 to 1 ug RNA was reverse transcribed. With immunoSEQ multiplex PCR, TCR beta CDR3 was amplified across 54 Vbeta and 13 Jbeta. TCRdb processed the immunoSEQ multiplex PCR reads anew with MiXCR; each CDR3 protein has one entry. This table holds about 170,000 distinct CDR3 sequences, approximately 93% found once. The data are from a study of CD8 T cells in Susac syndrome. Study-level results: The study's TCR sequencing and HLA analysis drew on a certain number of individuals. That number was acknowledged as relatively small.

TEMRA cells were FACS-enriched, while CD8+ and CD4+ T cells were negatively isolated. CDR3 size: 15 residues. The germline V gene encodes CDR1 SGHNT and CDR2 YYREEE (reference sequence). V was trimmed by 3 bases and J by 2 bases, leaving 14 bases between them. The clonotype originates from a human donor with multiple sclerosis. The sample comprised CD4+ T cells from PBMCs. The J gene is TRBJ1-2, the V gene TRBV5-4; no clear D gene. The CDR3 loop is CASSSAGEQNYGYTF. The CDR3 DNA follows: TGTGCCAGCAGCTCTGCGGGTGAACAGAACTATGGCTACACCTTC.